This passage covers 7 T cell receptor beta chains from one sample sequenced in a study of blood T cell repertoires in COVID-19. Assay used: immunoSEQ multiplex PCR; TCRdb lists only in-frame clones, some missing. Of around 150,000 clones in the sample, about 85% were seen once. The sample taken for sequencing was peripheral blood. These receptors all come from a woman aged 60-70 years with COVID-19, enrolled during active disease.

The chain carries TRBV3-1 (or the pseudogene TRBV3-2) and TRBJ2-1; tentatively, D is TRBD1 (6 bases). CDR3 length equals 15 residues. V was pared by 1 base and J by 6 bases, with 13 bases between. Germline V gene data show CDR1 as LGHDT and CDR2 as YNNKEL (reference sequence). CDR3 sequence: CASSQGDRRGNEQFF. CDR3 coding DNA: TGTGCCAGCAGCCAAGGGGACCGCAGGGGCAATGAGCAGTTCTTC.

The table lists this clone with a count of one. The rearrangement uses TRBV19 and TRBJ1-1; 10 bases align to TRBD1. With 6 bases clipped from V and 7 bases from J, the junction kept 11 bases outside the gene matches. This CDR3 is built from 15 residues. Germline V lookup: CDR1 LNHDA, CDR2 SQIVND (reference sequence). In nucleotides, the CDR3 is TGTGCCAGTAGCCCAGACAGGGGGCGAGTAAATGAAGCTTTCTTT. Its protein is CASSPDRGRVNEAFF.

This clone was detected a few times. V is TRBV3-1 (or the pseudogene TRBV3-2) and J is TRBJ1-1; TRBD1 matches at 11 bases. The CDR3 totals 14 residues. Germline lookup yields CDR1 LGHDT and CDR2 YNNKEL (reference sequence). V gave up 3 bases and J gave up 4 bases; unmatched junction bases: 1. CDR3 amino acids: CASSQGTGGTEAFF. The DNA of the CDR3 is TGTGCCAGCAGCCAGGGGACAGGGGGCACTGAAGCTTTCTTT.

V usage is TRBV10-2 and J usage is TRBJ1-4; D remains ambiguous. The CDR3 extends over 13 amino acids. Germline V gene sequence: CDR1 WSHSY, CDR2 SAAADI. Trimming pared 1 base from V and 8 bases from J, leaving 8 bases between. The CDR3 nucleotides read TGCGCCAGCAGTGAGTTACAGTACGAAAAACTGTTTTTT. It specifies CASSELQYEKLFF.

The rearrangement links TRBV12-3 or TRBV12-4 to TRBJ2-7; D is unclear. V lost 2 bases and J 3 bases, leaving 5 bases between the germline ends. CDR3 length: 12 amino acids. The CDR3 is CASSLNIYEQYF. In nucleotides, the CDR3 is TGTGCCAGCAGTTTAAACATCTACGAGCAGTACTTC.

The chain uses TRBV7-8 and TRBJ1-5; TRBD1 matches 8 bases. The CDR3 consists of 15 residues. V was clipped by 1 base and J by 4 bases; unmatched bases: 3. Germline values: CDR1 SGHVS, CDR2 FQNEAQ. The CDR3 DNA reads TGTGCCAGCAGCTTAGGACAGGGGCAAAATCAGCCCCAGCATTTT. Encoded protein: CASSLGQGQNQPQHF.

This sequence joins TRBV7-3 and TRBJ1-5; TRBD1 aligns across 11 bases. Trimming at V came to 7 bases and at J to 7 bases, leaving 3 bases not matched to a gene. Per the germline V gene, CDR1 is SGHTA and CDR2 is FQGTGA. The CDR3 is 13 residues long. In DNA form, the CDR3 reads TGTGCCAGCAAGGGACAGGGGGACCAGCCCCAGCATTTT. Its translation is CASKGQGDQPQHF.